The sequence of this TCR beta chain was determined in a study of radiation and T cells in renal cell carcinoma. At the level of the study: Nephrectomy followed 15 Gy stereotactic body radiation by 4 weeks. Study conclusions and caveats: From baseline, blood top tumor clonotypes peaked at 2 weeks post-radiation.

Repertoires were generated with immunoSEQ multiplex PCR, while TCRdb's copy carries only in-frame clones and drops some. The data contain about 130,000 clones, about four fifths of them singletons. A remark on this clone: Its antigen is as yet unknown.

The time point was: blood 2 weeks post-SBRT. Treatment: 15 Gy SBRT to primary tumor, nephrectomy 4 weeks later. After SBRT, blood was collected at 2 and 4 weeks, plus baseline. This renal cell carcinoma was of the clear cell type. This TCR was sampled from a man aged 50-60 years with renal cell carcinoma. The source material was blood, sampled from a patient whose treatment included radiotherapy and nephrectomy.

CDR3 amino acids: CASSTSGTGGTEAFF. The CDR3 coding sequence is TGTGCCAGTAGTACGTCCGGGACAGGTGGGACTGAAGCTTTCTTT. The chain links TRBV19 to TRBJ1-1; 8 bases are a match to TRBD1. The V gene's germline CDR1 is LNHDA and CDR2 SQIVND (reference sequence). The CDR3 runs to 15 residues. V lost 4 bases and J lost 5; bases outside the gene matches: 9.